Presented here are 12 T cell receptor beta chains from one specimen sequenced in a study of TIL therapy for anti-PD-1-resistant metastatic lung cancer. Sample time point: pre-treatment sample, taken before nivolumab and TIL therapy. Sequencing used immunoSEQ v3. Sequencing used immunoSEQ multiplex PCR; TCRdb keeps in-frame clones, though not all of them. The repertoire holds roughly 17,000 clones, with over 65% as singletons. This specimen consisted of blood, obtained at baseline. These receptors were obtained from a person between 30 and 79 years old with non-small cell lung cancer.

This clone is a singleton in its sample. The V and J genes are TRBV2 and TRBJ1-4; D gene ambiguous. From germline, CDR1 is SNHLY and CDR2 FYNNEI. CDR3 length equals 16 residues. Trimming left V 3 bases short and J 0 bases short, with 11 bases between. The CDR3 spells CASSDPDFATNEKLFF. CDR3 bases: TGTGCCAGCAGTGACCCGGACTTTGCAACTAATGAAAAACTGTTTTTT.

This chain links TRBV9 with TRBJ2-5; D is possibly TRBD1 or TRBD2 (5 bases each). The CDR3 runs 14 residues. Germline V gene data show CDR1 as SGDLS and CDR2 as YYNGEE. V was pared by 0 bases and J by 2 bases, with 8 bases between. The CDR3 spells CASSVGDGQETQYF. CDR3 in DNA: TGTGCCAGCAGCGTAGGGGACGGACAAGAGACCCAGTACTTC. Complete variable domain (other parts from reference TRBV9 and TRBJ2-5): DSGVTQTPKHLITATGQRVTLRCSPRSGDLSVYWYQQSLDQGLQFLIQYYNGEERAKGNILERFSAQQFPDLHSELNLSSLELGDSALYFCASSVGDGQETQYFGPGTRLLVL.

CDR3 loop: CASSWYNEQFF. CDR3 in DNA: TGTGCCAGCAGCTGGTACAATGAGCAGTTCTTC. The chain couples TRBV7-2 to TRBJ2-1; D remains unclear. The CDR3 totals 11 residues. Germline CDR1 reads SGHTA; CDR2 reads FQGNSA. V was clipped by 4 bases and J by 4 bases, with 2 bases between them.

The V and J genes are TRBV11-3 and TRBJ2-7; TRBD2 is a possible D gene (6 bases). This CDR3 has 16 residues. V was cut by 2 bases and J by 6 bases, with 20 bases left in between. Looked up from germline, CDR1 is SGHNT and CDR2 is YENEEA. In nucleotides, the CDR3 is TGTGCCAGCAGCTTATCTTGGGCGGAGGGTCCCGGCGAGCAGTACTTC. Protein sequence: CASSLSWAEGPGEQYF. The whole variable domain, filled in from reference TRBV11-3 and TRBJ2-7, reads EAGVVQSPRYKIIEKKQPVAFWCNPISGHNTLYWYLQNLGQGPELLIRYENEEAVDDSQLPKDRFSAERLKGVDSTLKIQPAELGDSAVYLCASSLSWAEGPGEQYFGPGTRLTVT.

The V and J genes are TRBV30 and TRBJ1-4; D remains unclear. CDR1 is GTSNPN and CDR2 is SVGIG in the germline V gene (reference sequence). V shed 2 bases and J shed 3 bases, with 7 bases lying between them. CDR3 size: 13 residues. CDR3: CAWSYGANEKLFF. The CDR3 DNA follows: TGTGCCTGGAGTTACGGGGCTAATGAAAAACTGTTTTTT.

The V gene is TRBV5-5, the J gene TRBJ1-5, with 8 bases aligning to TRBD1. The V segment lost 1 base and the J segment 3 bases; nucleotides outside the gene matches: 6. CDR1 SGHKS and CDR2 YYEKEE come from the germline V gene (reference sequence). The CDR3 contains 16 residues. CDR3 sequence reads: CASSLLRQGLNQPQHF. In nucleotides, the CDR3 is TGTGCCAGCAGCTTGCTACGACAGGGGCTCAATCAGCCCCAGCATTTT.

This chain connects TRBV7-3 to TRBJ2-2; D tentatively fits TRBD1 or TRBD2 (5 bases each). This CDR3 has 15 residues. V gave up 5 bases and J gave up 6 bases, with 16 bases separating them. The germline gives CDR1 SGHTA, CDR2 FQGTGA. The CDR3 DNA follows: TGTGCCAGCAGCCCCCGGGGCCTTTCGCCCGGGGAGCTGTTTTTT. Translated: CASSPRGLSPGELFF.

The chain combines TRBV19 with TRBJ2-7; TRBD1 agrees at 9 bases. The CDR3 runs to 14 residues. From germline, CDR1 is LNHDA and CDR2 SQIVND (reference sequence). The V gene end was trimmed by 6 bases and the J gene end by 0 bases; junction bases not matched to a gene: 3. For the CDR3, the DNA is TGTGCCAGTAGCCGGGGACAGGGCTCCTACGAGCAGTACTTC. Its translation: CASSRGQGSYEQYF.

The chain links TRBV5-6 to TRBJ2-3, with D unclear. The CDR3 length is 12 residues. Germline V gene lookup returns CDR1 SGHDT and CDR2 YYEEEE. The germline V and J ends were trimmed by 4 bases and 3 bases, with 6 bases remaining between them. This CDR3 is CASSEGTDTQYF. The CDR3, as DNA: TGTGCCAGCAGCGAAGGAACAGATACGCAGTATTTT. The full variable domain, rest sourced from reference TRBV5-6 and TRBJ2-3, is DAGVTQSPTHLIKTRGQQVTLRCSPKSGHDTVSWYQQALGQGPQFIFQYYEEEERQRGNFPDRFSGHQFPNYSSELNVNALLLGDSALYLCASSEGTDTQYFGPGTRLTVL.

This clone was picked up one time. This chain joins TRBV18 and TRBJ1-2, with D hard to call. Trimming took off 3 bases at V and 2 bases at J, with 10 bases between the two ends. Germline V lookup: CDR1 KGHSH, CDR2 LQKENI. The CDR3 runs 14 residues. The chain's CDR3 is CASSPSQTNYGYTF. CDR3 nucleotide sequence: TGTGCCAGCTCACCCAGCCAAACCAACTATGGCTACACCTTC.

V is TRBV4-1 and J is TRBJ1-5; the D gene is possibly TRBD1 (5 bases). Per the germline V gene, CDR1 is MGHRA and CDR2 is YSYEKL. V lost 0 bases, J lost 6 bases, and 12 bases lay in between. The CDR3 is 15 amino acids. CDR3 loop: CASSQERYGTQPQHF. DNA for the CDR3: TGCGCCAGCAGCCAAGAACGCTACGGGACTCAGCCCCAGCATTTT.

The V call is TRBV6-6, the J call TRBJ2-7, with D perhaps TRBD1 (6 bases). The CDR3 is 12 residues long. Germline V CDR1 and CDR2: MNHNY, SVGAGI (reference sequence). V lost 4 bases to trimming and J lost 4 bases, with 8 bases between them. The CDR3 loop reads CASSSRGYEQYF. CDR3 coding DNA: TGTGCCAGCAGTTCCAGGGGTTACGAGCAGTACTTC.